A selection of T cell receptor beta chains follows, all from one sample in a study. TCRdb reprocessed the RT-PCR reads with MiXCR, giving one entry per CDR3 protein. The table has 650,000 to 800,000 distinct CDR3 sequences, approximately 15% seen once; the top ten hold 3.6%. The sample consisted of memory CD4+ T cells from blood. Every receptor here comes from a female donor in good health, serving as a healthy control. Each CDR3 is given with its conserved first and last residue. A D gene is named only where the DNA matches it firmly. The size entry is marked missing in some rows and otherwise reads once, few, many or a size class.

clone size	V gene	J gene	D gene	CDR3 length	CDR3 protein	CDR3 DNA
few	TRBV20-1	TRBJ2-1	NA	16	CSARVSGGPSYNEQFF	TGCAGTGCTAGAGTTAGCGGAGGACCCTCCTACAATGAGCAGTTCTTC
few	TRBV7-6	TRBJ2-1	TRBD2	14	CASSLEASGRVQFF	TGTGCCAGCAGCTTAGAGGCTAGCGGGAGGGTGCAGTTCTTC
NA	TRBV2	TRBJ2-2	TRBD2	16	CASSTSGRPNTGELFF	TGTGCCAGCAGTACTAGCGGGAGGCCAAACACCGGGGAGCTGTTTTTT
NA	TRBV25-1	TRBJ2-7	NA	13	CASTGHRTYEQYF	TGTGCCAGCACTGGACACCGGACCTACGAGCAGTACTTC
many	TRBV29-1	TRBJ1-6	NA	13	CSVEKGDGSPLHF	TGCAGCGTTGAAAAGGGAGACGGCTCACCCCTCCACTTT
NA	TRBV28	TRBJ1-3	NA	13	CASSLGGPEGRYF	TGTGCCAGCAGTTTAGGCGGACCGGAGGGGAGATATTTT
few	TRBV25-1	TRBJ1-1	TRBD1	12	CASSEPTGGAFF	TGTGCCAGCAGTGAGCCGACAGGGGGAGCTTTCTTT
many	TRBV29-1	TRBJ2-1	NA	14	CSARPRAEYNEQFF	TGCAGCGCCCGCCCGCGGGCTGAGTACAATGAGCAGTTCTTC
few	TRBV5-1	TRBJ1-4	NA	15	CASSNHRATNEKLFF	TGCGCCAGCAGCAACCATCGGGCAACTAATGAAAAACTGTTTTTT
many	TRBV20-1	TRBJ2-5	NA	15	CSAAAPRVSRETQYF	TGCAGTGCTGCAGCACCTAGAGTAAGCCGGGAGACCCAGTACTTC
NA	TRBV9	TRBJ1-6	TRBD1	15	CASSVEGQGNSPLHF	TGTGCCAGCAGCGTAGAGGGACAGGGGAATTCACCCCTCCACTTT
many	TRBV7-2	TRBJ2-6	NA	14	CASSRDSGANVLTF	TGTGCCAGCAGCCGGGACTCTGGGGCCAACGTCCTGACTTTC
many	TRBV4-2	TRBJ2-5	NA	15	CASSPRRDHQETQYF	TGTGCCAGCAGCCCCCGAAGGGACCACCAAGAGACCCAGTACTTC
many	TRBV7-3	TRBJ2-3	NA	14	CASSGETSTDTQYF	TGTGCCAGCAGTGGGGAAACTAGCACAGATACGCAGTATTTT
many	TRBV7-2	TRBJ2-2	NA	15	CASSSGGANAGELFF	TGTGCCAGCAGCTCAGGGGGGGCCAATGCCGGGGAGCTGTTTTTT
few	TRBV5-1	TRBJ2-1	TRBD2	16	CASSGRGAGDGNEQFF	TGCGCCAGCAGCGGACGTGGGGCGGGAGATGGGAATGAGCAGTTCTTC
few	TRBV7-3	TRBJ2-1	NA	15	CASSLIPSSYNEQFF	TGTGCCAGCAGCTTAATCCCGAGCTCCTACAATGAGCAGTTCTTC
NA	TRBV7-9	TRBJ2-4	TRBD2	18	CASSLSYGLAGTKNIQYF	TGTGCCAGCAGCTTAAGCTACGGACTAGCGGGAACCAAAAACATTCAGTACTTC
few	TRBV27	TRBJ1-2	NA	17	CASSFARTDRANYGYTF	TGTGCCAGCAGTTTCGCCCGTACGGACAGAGCTAACTATGGCTACACCTTC
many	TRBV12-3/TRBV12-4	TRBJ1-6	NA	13	CASSSEVGSPLHF	TGTGCCAGCAGTTCCGAAGTGGGTTCACCCCTCCACTTT